These T cell receptor beta chains were read from a single sample in a study of blood T cell repertoires in COVID-19. Profiling relied on immunoSEQ multiplex PCR, and the TCRdb table lists in-frame clones only, not all of them. There are around 200,000 clones in the sample; around 81% occur only once, and 7% to 8.5% lies in the top ten. Sequenced material: PBMCs or T cells enriched from blood (not recorded which). Receptors originate from a woman in her thirties or forties with acute COVID-19. The conserved cysteine and the conserved F or W are not part of the CDR3 here. Each record gives: J gene, D gene, V gene, CDR3 protein. The D gene is left open where the match is weak.

J gene: TRBJ2-2
D gene: TRBD2
V gene: TRBV9
CDR3 protein: ASSAGLAGGAGELF

J gene: TRBJ2-4
D gene: .
V gene: TRBV3-1/TRBV3-2
CDR3 protein: ASSQERTGSENIQY

J gene: TRBJ2-1
D gene: TRBD1
V gene: TRBV16
CDR3 protein: ASSQSPGQGAMKQF

J gene: TRBJ2-5
D gene: TRBD2
V gene: TRBV5-4
CDR3 protein: ASSLGTSGKETQY

J gene: TRBJ2-7
D gene: TRBD1
V gene: TRBV6-5
CDR3 protein: ASRLDRGTYEQY

J gene: TRBJ2-3
D gene: .
V gene: TRBV28
CDR3 protein: ASRLRRWGNGGRRLVSTDTQY

J gene: TRBJ1-2
D gene: .
V gene: TRBV29-1
CDR3 protein: SVPEPTKYGYT

J gene: TRBJ1-6
D gene: .
V gene: TRBV28
CDR3 protein: ASSSGAYNSPLH

J gene: TRBJ2-2
D gene: TRBD2
V gene: TRBV9
CDR3 protein: ASSPRGTSGSLRVDTGELF

J gene: TRBJ2-2
D gene: TRBD1
V gene: TRBV5-1
CDR3 protein: ASSLEGQGVTGELF

J gene: TRBJ1-5
D gene: TRBD1
V gene: TRBV19
CDR3 protein: ASSTSQGAQH

J gene: TRBJ2-2
D gene: TRBD2
V gene: TRBV5-5
CDR3 protein: ASQLADTGELF

J gene: TRBJ1-5
D gene: .
V gene: TRBV6-1
CDR3 protein: ASSEVFNQPQH

J gene: TRBJ2-7
D gene: TRBD1
V gene: TRBV28
CDR3 protein: ASRTTGGKGYEQY

J gene: TRBJ2-5
D gene: .
V gene: TRBV10-3
CDR3 protein: AISEVGETQY

J gene: TRBJ1-4
D gene: TRBD1
V gene: TRBV28
CDR3 protein: ASSTRQGTTNEKLF

J gene: TRBJ2-1
D gene: .
V gene: TRBV7-9
CDR3 protein: ASSVEEYEQF

J gene: TRBJ2-3
D gene: .
V gene: TRBV11-2
CDR3 protein: ASSLGLGALLY

J gene: TRBJ2-1
D gene: .
V gene: TRBV4-2
CDR3 protein: ASSRAGRNEQF

J gene: TRBJ2-7
D gene: TRBD2
V gene: TRBV14
CDR3 protein: ASSQERLAGYEQY

J gene: TRBJ1-2
D gene: TRBD1
V gene: TRBV2
CDR3 protein: ASSGTGLEGYT

J gene: TRBJ2-7
D gene: .
V gene: TRBV5-3
CDR3 protein: GRIYEQY